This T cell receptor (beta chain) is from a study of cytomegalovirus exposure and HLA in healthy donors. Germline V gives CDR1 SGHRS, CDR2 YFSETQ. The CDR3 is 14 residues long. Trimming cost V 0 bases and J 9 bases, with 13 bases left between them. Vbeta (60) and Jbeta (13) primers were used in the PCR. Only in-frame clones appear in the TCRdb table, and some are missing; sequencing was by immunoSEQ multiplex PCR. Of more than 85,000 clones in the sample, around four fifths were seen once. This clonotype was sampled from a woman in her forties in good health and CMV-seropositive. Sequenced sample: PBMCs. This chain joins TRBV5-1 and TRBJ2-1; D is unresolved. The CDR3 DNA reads TGCGCCAGCAGCTTGGACTTTTTACCGGGTGAGCAGTTCTTC. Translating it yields CASSLDFLPGEQFF. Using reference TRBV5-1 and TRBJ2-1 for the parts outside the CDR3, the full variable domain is KAGVTQTPRYLIKTRGQQVTLSCSPISGHRSVSWYQQTPGQGLQFLFEYFSETQRNKGNFPGRFSGRQFSNSRSEMNVSTLELGDSALYLCASSLDFLPGEQFFGPGTRLTVL.